These 2 T cell receptor beta chains came from one sample sequenced in a study of post-analysis software for immune sequencing data (dated by TCRdb to between 2014 and 2017). What the work shows at the level of the full study, not this receptor alone: Significantly higher frequencies in patients than in controls were found for roughly 5 TRBV segments, including TRBV5-6, TRBV5-1 and TRBV20-1.

These receptors' targets are unknown. The library was built by means of PCR. TCRdb names Illumina HiSeq 2500 as the instrument used. To reduce PCR and sequencing biases, unique molecular identifiers were built into the TCR beta cDNA libraries. TCRdb cleaned the public reads at Q25 with fastp, built clones with MiXCR and kept in-frame beta chains. Rows with one shared CDR3 protein collapse into an entry with the most common genes and DNA. This sample comprises roughly 700,000 distinct CDR3 sequences, 30% of them detected only once. Around 0.56% of the sample is held by the ten biggest clonotypes. The sequenced sample was blood. These receptors all come from a girl aged 5-17 years with multiple sclerosis.

The V gene is TRBV4-2, the J gene TRBJ2-1, with D tentatively TRBD1 (6 bases). This CDR3 spans 19 amino acids. CDR1 is LGHNA, CDR2 YNFKEQ, per germline. With 0 bases removed from V and 3 bases from J, the gap between germline ends came to 21 bases. This chain's CDR3 is CASSQDSPRTDLFYNEQFF. CDR3 coding DNA: TGTGCCAGCAGCCAAGATAGCCCTAGGACAGACCTATTCTACAATGAGCAGTTCTTC.

About this clonotype itself: This may come from a read error, since a much larger clone is one base off. J is TRBJ2-3 and V is TRBV20-1, with unresolved D. This CDR3 has 12 amino acids. From germline, CDR1 is DFQATT and CDR2 SNEGSKA (reference sequence). CDR3 sequence: CSARVSTDAQYF. Here the CDR3 DNA reads TGCAGTGCTAGAGTTAGTACAGATGCGCAGTATTTT.